A single sample is the source of the 6 T cell receptor beta chains below, sequenced in a study of blood T cell repertoires in COVID-19. TCRdb's table, derived via immunoSEQ multiplex PCR, lists solely in-frame clones and lacks some. In the table there are some 94,000 clones, around 72% of which are singletons. Sequenced: peripheral blood. The receptors here all came from a woman in her sixties in a cohort sampled during active or convalescent COVID-19.

The rearrangement joins TRBV4-2 to TRBJ2-4, with D tentatively TRBD2 (6 bases). Per the germline V gene, CDR1 is LGHNA and CDR2 is YNFKEQ. This CDR3 spans 14 amino acids. V was trimmed by 1 base and J by 8 bases, leaving 12 bases between them. In nucleotides, the CDR3 is TGTGCCAGCAGCCAAGTGCCGGGGGTGGACATTCAGTACTTC. It translates to CASSQVPGVDIQYF.

The chain employs TRBV2 and TRBJ2-3; 9 nucleotides align to TRBD2. V dropped 2 bases and J dropped 3; count of bases not matched to a gene: 6. The V gene's germline CDR1 is SNHLY and CDR2 FYNNEI. The CDR3 sequence is 16 residues long. The CDR3 DNA sequence: TGTGCCAGCAGTGAAATAGCGGGGGATTGGACAGATACGCAGTATTTT. It yields the protein CASSEIAGDWTDTQYF.

The rearrangement uses TRBV24-1 and TRBJ2-5, with 7 bases fitting TRBD1. V lost 1 base and J lost 5; bases outside the gene matches: 6. CDR3 length equals 15 residues. The germline V gene has CDR1 KGHDR and CDR2 SFDVKD. This CDR3 reads CATSDFATGTETQYF. CDR3 DNA: TGTGCCACCAGTGATTTCGCGACAGGGACCGAGACCCAGTACTTC.

This clone appeared a few times. The chain is built from TRBV11-1 and TRBJ1-1, with 7 bases lining up with TRBD1. The germline V gene has CDR1 SGHAT and CDR2 FQDESV (reference sequence). Trimming at V came to 5 bases and at J to 0 bases, leaving 6 bases not matched to a gene. The CDR3 spans 15 residues. Written as DNA, the CDR3 is TGTGCCAGCAGCCTGGGACAGCACATGAACACTGAAGCTTTCTTT. Residues: CASSLGQHMNTEAFF. Combining the CDR3 with reference TRBV11-1 and TRBJ1-1 gives the whole variable domain EAEVAQSPRYKITEKSQAVAFWCDPISGHATLYWYRQILGQGPELLVQFQDESVVDDSQLPKDRFSAERLKGVDSTLKIQPAELGDSAMYLCASSLGQHMNTEAFFGQGTRLTVV.

This chain links TRBV18 with TRBJ1-5; 7 nucleotides match TRBD1. J gave up 3 bases and V 4 bases, and 3 bases lay outside the gene matches. The CDR3 is 14 amino acids. CDR1 is KGHSH and CDR2 is LQKENI in the germline V gene. The DNA for the CDR3 is TGTGCCAGCTCACAGACAGGGAACAATCAGCCCCAGCATTTT. Translation: CASSQTGNNQPQHF.

This chain links TRBV4-3 with TRBJ1-2; 7 bases match TRBD1. The CDR3 covers 15 residues. J gave up 4 bases and V 4 bases, and 9 bases lay outside the gene matches. Germline values: CDR1 LGHNA, CDR2 YSLEER. The chain's CDR3 is CASSPSTGSLYGYTF. The CDR3 bases are TGCGCCAGCAGCCCTTCGACAGGGAGTCTCTATGGCTACACCTTC.